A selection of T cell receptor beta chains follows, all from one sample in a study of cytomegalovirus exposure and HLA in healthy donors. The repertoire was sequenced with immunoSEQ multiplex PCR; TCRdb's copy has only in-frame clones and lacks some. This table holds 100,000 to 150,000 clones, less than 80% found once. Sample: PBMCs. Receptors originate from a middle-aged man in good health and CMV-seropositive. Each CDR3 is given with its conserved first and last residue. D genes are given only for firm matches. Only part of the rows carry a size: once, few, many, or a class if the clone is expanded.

DNA: TGTGCCAGCAGTTCGACGGACAGGCACTACCAAGAGACCCAGTACTTC; CDR3: CASSSTDRHYQETQYF; V: TRBV6-5; size: NA; D: TRBD1; J: TRBJ2-5
DNA: TGTGCCAGCAGTTTAGCCCCCGTTGGGGGGGGGTCGGCCATATATTTT; CDR3: CASSLAPVGGGSAIYF; V: TRBV27; size: NA; D: NA; J: TRBJ1-3
DNA: TGTGCCAGCAGCCGCACTTTTCAGAACTACCTCAATCAGCCCCAGCATTTT; CDR3: CASSRTFQNYLNQPQHF; V: TRBV2; size: NA; D: NA; J: TRBJ1-5
DNA: TGTGCCAGCAGTCGCCGCGGACAGATGAACACTGAAGCTTTCTTT; CDR3: CASSRRGQMNTEAFF; V: TRBV6-5; size: NA; D: NA; J: TRBJ1-1
DNA: TGTGCCAGCAGTTACGGAAAGCGCGGGGGGCTCTACGAGCAGTACTTC; CDR3: CASSYGKRGGLYEQYF; V: TRBV6-5; size: NA; D: TRBD2; J: TRBJ2-7
DNA: TGTGCCAGCAGCCCTAGTGGGACAGGGAGTCAGCCCCAGCATTTT; CDR3: CASSPSGTGSQPQHF; V: TRBV7-9; size: NA; D: TRBD1; J: TRBJ1-5
DNA: TGTGCCAGCAGTCTAGCGGGGACGGGGTCCTACAATGAGCAGTTCTTC; CDR3: CASSLAGTGSYNEQFF; V: TRBV27; size: NA; D: TRBD2; J: TRBJ2-1
DNA: TGCAGCGTAGCGGGGATCCGGGACAGGGGGCTGAACACTGAAGCTTTCTTT; CDR3: CSVAGIRDRGLNTEAFF; V: TRBV29-1; size: NA; D: TRBD1; J: TRBJ1-1
DNA: TGCGCCAGCAGCTTGCCGGCCGGGGGTTCCTACGAGCAGTACTTC; CDR3: CASSLPAGGSYEQYF; V: TRBV5-1; size: NA; D: NA; J: TRBJ2-7
DNA: TGTGCCAGCAGCTCGGACAGGGATAATGGCTACACCTTC; CDR3: CASSSDRDNGYTF; V: TRBV6-5; size: NA; D: TRBD1; J: TRBJ1-2
DNA: TGTGCCAGCAGTGTCCGGGACAGCCTTGCAGGGTTCTTC; CDR3: CASSVRDSLAGFF; V: TRBV6-1; size: NA; D: TRBD1; J: TRBJ2-1
DNA: TGCGCCAGCAGCCAAGATTTACAGGGCGGAGTCAAAAACATTCAGTACTTC; CDR3: CASSQDLQGGVKNIQYF; V: TRBV4-3; size: NA; D: NA; J: TRBJ2-4
DNA: TGTGCCAGCAGCTTAGGGGGCGGTGGCTACACCTTC; CDR3: CASSLGGGGYTF; V: TRBV7-6; size: NA; D: NA; J: TRBJ1-2
DNA: TGTGCCAGCAGCTTGGGGACATCAACTAATGAAAAACTGTTTTTT; CDR3: CASSLGTSTNEKLFF; V: TRBV28; size: NA; D: NA; J: TRBJ1-4
DNA: TGTGCCAGCAGCTGGGACAGCCCAATGAACACTGAAGCTTTCTTT; CDR3: CASSWDSPMNTEAFF; V: TRBV2; size: NA; D: TRBD1; J: TRBJ1-1
DNA: TGCAGTGCTCCCGGGAGGCCTGAAGCTTTCTTT; CDR3: CSAPGRPEAFF; V: TRBV20-1; size: NA; D: NA; J: TRBJ1-1
DNA: TGTGCCAGCAGTTACAGAACAGGGGGCAGTGAAAAACTGTTTTTT; CDR3: CASSYRTGGSEKLFF; V: TRBV6-5; size: once; D: TRBD1; J: TRBJ1-4
DNA: TGCGCCAGCAGCTTGAGCGGGAGGCCCTCCTACGAGCAGTACTTC; CDR3: CASSLSGRPSYEQYF; V: TRBV5-1; size: NA; D: TRBD2; J: TRBJ2-7
DNA: TGTGCCAGCAGCTCTCCGGGACTAGCGGGAGATCGGGAGACCCAGTACTTC; CDR3: CASSSPGLAGDRETQYF; V: TRBV13; size: NA; D: TRBD2; J: TRBJ2-5
DNA: TGTGCCAGTAGCTCCGCCAGGGCAAGCGAGCAGTACTTC; CDR3: CASSSARASEQYF; V: TRBV19; size: NA; D: NA; J: TRBJ2-7
DNA: TGCGCCAGCAGCCTGGACAGGACCGCCTACGAGCAGTACTTC; CDR3: CASSLDRTAYEQYF; V: TRBV4-3; size: NA; D: TRBD1; J: TRBJ2-7
DNA: TGTGCCAGCAGGGTTCGACAGGACGGTGAAAAACTGTTTTTT; CDR3: CASRVRQDGEKLFF; V: TRBV2; size: NA; D: NA; J: TRBJ1-4
DNA: TGTGCCAGCAGTTCGCGGGGGGTGGATCAGCCCCAGCATTTT; CDR3: CASSSRGVDQPQHF; V: TRBV6-6; size: NA; D: NA; J: TRBJ1-5
DNA: TGCGCCAGCAGCCAAGCTGCTGGACAGGGGTTTCAGCCCCAGCATTTT; CDR3: CASSQAAGQGFQPQHF; V: TRBV4-1; size: NA; D: TRBD1; J: TRBJ1-5
DNA: TGTGCCAGCAGCTTAGGCCACGGGACAGGCCAAGAGACCCAGTACTTC; CDR3: CASSLGHGTGQETQYF; V: TRBV11-2; size: NA; D: TRBD1; J: TRBJ2-5
DNA: TGTGCCAGCAGCTTAGGAATGAAGGGACTCAATGAGCAGTTCTTC; CDR3: CASSLGMKGLNEQFF; V: TRBV7-2; size: NA; D: NA; J: TRBJ2-1
DNA: TGTGCCAGTAGTAGCAATGGGCTTCATCAGCCCCAGCATTTT; CDR3: CASSSNGLHQPQHF; V: TRBV19; size: NA; D: NA; J: TRBJ1-5
DNA: TGTGCCATCAGTGCCGGCGGGGGCGCTGGGGAGTGGAATCAGCCCCAGCATTTT; CDR3: CAISAGGGAGEWNQPQHF; V: TRBV10-3; size: NA; D: NA; J: TRBJ1-5
DNA: TGTGCCAGCATCCGGGAAGGGGGCCCAAGCACAGATACGCAGTATTTT; CDR3: CASIREGGPSTDTQYF; V: TRBV7-9; size: NA; D: TRBD1; J: TRBJ2-3
DNA: TGTGCCAGCTCACCTCGGCGGGGTGAAACCGGGGAGCTGTTTTTT; CDR3: CASSPRRGETGELFF; V: TRBV18; size: NA; D: NA; J: TRBJ2-2
DNA: TGCGCCAGCACCCTCAATGAGAGGGATCGTCAGCCCCAGCATTTT; CDR3: CASTLNERDRQPQHF; V: TRBV4-1; size: NA; D: NA; J: TRBJ1-5
DNA: TGTGCCAGCAGTTACTCGGGCTGGCAGGCCCAGTCCCTCCACTTT; CDR3: CASSYSGWQAQSLHF; V: TRBV6-6; size: once; D: NA; J: TRBJ1-6
DNA: TGTGCCAGCAGCTTGGTAATAGCGGGAGGGGGAGAGACCCAGTACTTC; CDR3: CASSLVIAGGGETQYF; V: TRBV5-5; size: NA; D: TRBD2; J: TRBJ2-5
DNA: TGTGCCCACGGGAGGACGTCCTACGAGCAGTACTTC; CDR3: CAHGRTSYEQYF; V: TRBV6-6; size: NA; D: TRBD2; J: TRBJ2-7
DNA: TGTGCCAGCAGTGCTTTAGCGGTAAGCTCCTACAATGAGCAGTTCTTC; CDR3: CASSALAVSSYNEQFF; V: TRBV6-1; size: NA; D: NA; J: TRBJ2-1
DNA: TGTGCCAGCAGCCCTAGTAACCGGAATCAGCCCCAGCATTTT; CDR3: CASSPSNRNQPQHF; V: TRBV9; size: NA; D: NA; J: TRBJ1-5
DNA: TGTGCCAGTAGTATTGAGCAGGGTCATACTAACTATGGCTACACCTTC; CDR3: CASSIEQGHTNYGYTF; V: TRBV19; size: NA; D: NA; J: TRBJ1-2
DNA: TGCAGCGTTAGGTCGAGCGGACGAGGGGGCAATGAGCAGTTCTTC; CDR3: CSVRSSGRGGNEQFF; V: TRBV29-1; size: NA; D: NA; J: TRBJ2-1
DNA: TGTGCCAGCAGTGAAGCCTGGACAGGGTTTGCCGGGGAGCTGTTTTTT; CDR3: CASSEAWTGFAGELFF; V: TRBV6-1; size: few; D: TRBD1; J: TRBJ2-2
DNA: TGTGCCACCAGCAGGGGCGTCGCTGGAAACACCATATATTTT; CDR3: CATSRGVAGNTIYF; V: TRBV15; size: NA; D: NA; J: TRBJ1-3
DNA: TGCAGCGTTGGGACTAGCGGGGGAACCTACGAGCAGTACTTC; CDR3: CSVGTSGGTYEQYF; V: TRBV29-1; size: NA; D: TRBD2; J: TRBJ2-7
DNA: TGTGCCAGCACCGAGACTAGGGGCGACTATGGCTACACCTTC; CDR3: CASTETRGDYGYTF; V: TRBV6-5; size: NA; D: NA; J: TRBJ1-2
DNA: TGTGCCAGCAGCCCCTCCGGTGTGACGCAGTATTTT; CDR3: CASSPSGVTQYF; V: TRBV14; size: NA; D: NA; J: TRBJ2-3
DNA: TGCGCCAGCAGCTTGTCATTGACGACAGGGGCGGACCAAGAGACCCAGTACTTC; CDR3: CASSLSLTTGADQETQYF; V: TRBV5-1; size: NA; D: TRBD1; J: TRBJ2-5
DNA: TGTGCCAGCAGTCACCAGGGGGGACCCCAGGATGGTGAGCAGTTCTTC; CDR3: CASSHQGGPQDGEQFF; V: TRBV7-3; size: NA; D: NA; J: TRBJ2-1
DNA: TGTGCCAGTAGTATTCGACAGGACTCCTACGAGCAGTACTTC; CDR3: CASSIRQDSYEQYF; V: TRBV19; size: NA; D: NA; J: TRBJ2-7
DNA: TGTGCCAGTAGTATTGAGGGAGGGCTTGGCGGCTACACCTTC; CDR3: CASSIEGGLGGYTF; V: TRBV19; size: NA; D: NA; J: TRBJ1-2
DNA: TGTGCCAGCAGTACAGGGCCGTGGGGCGAGCAGTACTTC; CDR3: CASSTGPWGEQYF; V: TRBV6-1; size: NA; D: NA; J: TRBJ2-7
DNA: TGTGCCAGCTCACCACTAGGGACAGGGGGGAACACTGAAGCTTTCTTT; CDR3: CASSPLGTGGNTEAFF; V: TRBV18; size: NA; D: TRBD1; J: TRBJ1-1
DNA: TGTGCCAGCAGTTCCCCAGGGGCTGGAAACACCATATATTTT; CDR3: CASSSPGAGNTIYF; V: TRBV6-5; size: NA; D: NA; J: TRBJ1-3
DNA: TGCGCCAGCAGCTCGGACAGGGGGGATAATGAAAAACTGTTTTTT; CDR3: CASSSDRGDNEKLFF; V: TRBV5-1; size: few; D: TRBD1; J: TRBJ1-4
DNA: TGCGCCAGCAGCCAGGCTGGACAGGGAAATACGCAGTATTTT; CDR3: CASSQAGQGNTQYF; V: TRBV4-1; size: NA; D: TRBD1; J: TRBJ2-3